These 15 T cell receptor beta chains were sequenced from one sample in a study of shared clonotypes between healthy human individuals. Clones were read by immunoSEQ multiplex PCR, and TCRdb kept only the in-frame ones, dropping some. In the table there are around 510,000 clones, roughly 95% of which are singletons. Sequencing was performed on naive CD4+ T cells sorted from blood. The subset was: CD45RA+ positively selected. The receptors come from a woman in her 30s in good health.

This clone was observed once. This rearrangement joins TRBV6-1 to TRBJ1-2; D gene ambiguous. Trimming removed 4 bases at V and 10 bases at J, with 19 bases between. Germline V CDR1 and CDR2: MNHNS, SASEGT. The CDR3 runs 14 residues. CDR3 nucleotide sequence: TGTGCCAGCAGTGTCATCGGACCACGGTTTGACTACACCTTC. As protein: CASSVIGPRFDYTF.

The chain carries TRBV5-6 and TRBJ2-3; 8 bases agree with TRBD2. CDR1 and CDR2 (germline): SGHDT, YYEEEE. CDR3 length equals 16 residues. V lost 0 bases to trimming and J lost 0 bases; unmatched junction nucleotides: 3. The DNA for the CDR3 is TGTGCCAGCAGCTTGGAGCGGGAGTGGAGCACAGATACGCAGTATTTT. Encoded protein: CASSLEREWSTDTQYF.

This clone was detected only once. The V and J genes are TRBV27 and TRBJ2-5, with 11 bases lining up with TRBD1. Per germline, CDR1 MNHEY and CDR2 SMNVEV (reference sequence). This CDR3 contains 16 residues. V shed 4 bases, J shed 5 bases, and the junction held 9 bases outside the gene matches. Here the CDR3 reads CASSSLGQGASETQYF. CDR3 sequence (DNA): TGTGCCAGCAGTTCCCTAGGACAGGGGGCTTCGGAGACCCAGTACTTC.

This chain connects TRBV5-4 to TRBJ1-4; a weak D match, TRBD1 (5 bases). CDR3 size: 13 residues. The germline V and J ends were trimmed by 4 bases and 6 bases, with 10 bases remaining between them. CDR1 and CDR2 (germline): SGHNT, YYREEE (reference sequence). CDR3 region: CASSADIDEKLFF. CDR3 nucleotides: TGTGCCAGCAGCGCGGACATAGATGAAAAACTGTTTTTT.

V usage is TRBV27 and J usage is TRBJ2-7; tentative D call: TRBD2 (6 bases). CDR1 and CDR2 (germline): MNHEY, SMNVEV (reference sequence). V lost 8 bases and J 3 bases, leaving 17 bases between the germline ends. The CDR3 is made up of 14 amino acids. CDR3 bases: TGTGCCAGCCCGGCTGGGCGGGGTCTCTACGAGCAGTACTTC. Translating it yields CASPAGRGLYEQYF.

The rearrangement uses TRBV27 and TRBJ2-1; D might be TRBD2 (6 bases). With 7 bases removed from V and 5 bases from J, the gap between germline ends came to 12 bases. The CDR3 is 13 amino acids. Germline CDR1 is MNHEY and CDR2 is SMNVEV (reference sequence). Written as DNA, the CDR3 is TGTGCCAGCACCTCTTGGGGGGACAATGAGCAGTTCTTC. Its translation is CASTSWGDNEQFF.

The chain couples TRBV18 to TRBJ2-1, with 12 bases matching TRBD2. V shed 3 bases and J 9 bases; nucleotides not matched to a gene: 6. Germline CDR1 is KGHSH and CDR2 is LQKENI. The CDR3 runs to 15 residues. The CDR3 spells CASSPRLAGGGEQFF. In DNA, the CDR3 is TGTGCCAGCTCACCGCGGCTAGCGGGAGGGGGTGAGCAGTTCTTC.

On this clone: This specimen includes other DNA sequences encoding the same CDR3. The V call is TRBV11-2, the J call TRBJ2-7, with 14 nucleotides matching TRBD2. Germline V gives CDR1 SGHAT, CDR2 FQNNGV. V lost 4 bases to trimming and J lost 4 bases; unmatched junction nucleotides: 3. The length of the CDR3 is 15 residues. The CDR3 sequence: CASSSGTSGSYEQYF. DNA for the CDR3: TGTGCCAGCAGCTCAGGGACTAGCGGGAGTTACGAGCAGTACTTC.

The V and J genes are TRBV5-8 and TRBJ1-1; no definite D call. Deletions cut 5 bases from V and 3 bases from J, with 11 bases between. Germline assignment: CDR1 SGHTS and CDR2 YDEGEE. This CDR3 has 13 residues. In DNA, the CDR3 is TGTGCCAGCAGAGGGTATTGGGACACTGAAGCTTTCTTT. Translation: CASRGYWDTEAFF.

The CDR3 DNA follows: TGTGCCAGCAGTGAAGGACTAGCGGAAACCTACGAGCAGTACTTC. Its protein product is CASSEGLAETYEQYF. This chain links TRBV6-1 with TRBJ2-7, with 9 nucleotides matching TRBD2. CDR3 length equals 15 residues. Germline V gives CDR1 MNHNS, CDR2 SASEGT. Trimming cost V 1 base and J 2 bases; bases outside gene matches: 3.

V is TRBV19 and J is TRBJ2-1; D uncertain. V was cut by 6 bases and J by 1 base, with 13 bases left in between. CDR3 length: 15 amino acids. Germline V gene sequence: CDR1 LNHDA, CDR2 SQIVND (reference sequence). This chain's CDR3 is CASRRDTLSYNEQFF. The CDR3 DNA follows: TGTGCCAGTAGAAGAGACACTCTATCCTACAATGAGCAGTTCTTC.

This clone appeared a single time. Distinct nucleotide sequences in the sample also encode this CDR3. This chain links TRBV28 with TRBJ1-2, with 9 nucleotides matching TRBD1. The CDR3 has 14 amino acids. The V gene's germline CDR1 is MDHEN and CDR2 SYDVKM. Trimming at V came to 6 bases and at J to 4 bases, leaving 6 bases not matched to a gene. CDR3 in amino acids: CASSAGQGAYGYTF. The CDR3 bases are TGTGCCAGCAGCGCGGGACAGGGTGCCTATGGCTACACCTTC.

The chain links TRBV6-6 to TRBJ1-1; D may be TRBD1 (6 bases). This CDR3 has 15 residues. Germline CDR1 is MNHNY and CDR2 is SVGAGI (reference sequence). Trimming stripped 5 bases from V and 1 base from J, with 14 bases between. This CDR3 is CASSDLRGQNTEAFF. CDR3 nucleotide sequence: TGTGCCAGCAGTGACCTCAGGGGACAGAACACTGAAGCTTTCTTT.

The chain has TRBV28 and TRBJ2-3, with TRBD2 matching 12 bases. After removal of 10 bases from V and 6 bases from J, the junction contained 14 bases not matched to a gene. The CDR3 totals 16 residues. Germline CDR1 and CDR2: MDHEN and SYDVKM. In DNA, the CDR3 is TGTGCCACCAAAACACTGGGGACTAGCGGGCGGGATACGCAGTATTTT. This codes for CATKTLGTSGRDTQYF.

The CDR3 DNA is TGTGCCAGTAGTAGACAGGGTCCTATTGAGGGGCCCCAGCATTTT. Its translation: CASSRQGPIEGPQHF. The J gene is TRBJ1-5, the V gene TRBV19; 7 nucleotides line up with TRBD1. Per germline, CDR1 LNHDA and CDR2 SQIVND (reference sequence). With V trimmed by 4 bases and J by 9 bases, 12 bases remained unmatched. The CDR3 contains 15 residues.